These T cell receptor beta chains were read from a single sample in a study of control samples from healthy donors and cancer patients. Clones were read by immunoSEQ multiplex PCR, and TCRdb kept only the in-frame ones, dropping some. This table holds some 99,000 clones, roughly nine tenths found once. Sequencing was performed on blood. The receptors were sampled from a human donor in good health. The donor label of this sample is uncertain. Each CDR3 is given with its conserved first and last residue. D genes are given only for firm matches. Some rows mark clone size as missing; the rest say once, few, many or name a class of expanded clone.

V	J	size	D	CDR3	DNA
TRBV5-4	TRBJ2-1	.	.	CASSLASGARLNEQFF	TGTGCCAGCAGCTTGGCCTCAGGGGCCCGACTCAATGAGCAGTTCTTC
TRBV7-2	TRBJ1-2	once	.	CASSMDTLGGYTF	TGTGCCAGCAGCATGGACACCCTCGGTGGCTACACCTTC
TRBV6-5	TRBJ2-3	.	TRBD2	CASSGLAGDTDTQYF	TGTGCCAGCAGCGGACTAGCGGGGGACACAGATACGCAGTATTTT
TRBV4-3	TRBJ1-2	.	.	CASSPDLTLQLNYGYTF	TGCGCCAGCAGCCCCGACCTAACTTTACAACTTAACTATGGCTACACCTTC
TRBV6-5	TRBJ2-7	.	.	CATSGTPENYEQYF	TGTGCCACCTCCGGGACACCAGAAAACTACGAGCAGTACTTC
TRBV29-1	TRBJ2-7	once	.	CSVGPGPQFYEQYF	TGCAGCGTGGGGCCGGGTCCACAATTCTACGAGCAGTACTTC
TRBV6-2/TRBV6-3	TRBJ1-2	.	.	CASSYADGYTF	TGTGCCAGCAGTTATGCGGATGGCTACACCTTC
TRBV19	TRBJ2-1	.	.	CASSMYRESNEQFF	TGTGCCAGTAGTATGTACAGGGAATCCAATGAGCAGTTCTTC
TRBV7-9	TRBJ1-1	.	TRBD1	CASSPEIRGHTEAFF	TGTGCCAGCAGCCCCGAAATCAGGGGGCACACTGAAGCTTTCTTT
TRBV9	TRBJ2-1	.	TRBD2	CASSASNGGAWDEQFF	TGTGCCAGCAGCGCAAGCAACGGGGGGGCCTGGGATGAGCAGTTCTTC
TRBV18	TRBJ2-2	.	.	CASSPDAGNTGELFF	TGTGCCAGCTCACCAGATGCAGGAAACACCGGGGAGCTGTTTTTT
TRBV10-3	TRBJ2-6	.	TRBD1	CAISDSPGQGITGANVLTF	TGTGCCATCAGTGACTCACCGGGACAGGGGATCACTGGGGCCAACGTCCTGACTTTC
TRBV28	TRBJ2-3	.	.	CASSSPGRSDTQYF	TGTGCCAGCAGTTCCCCGGGACGATCAGATACGCAGTATTTT
TRBV6-2/TRBV6-3	TRBJ2-2	once	.	CASSYSAPLPEGVVTGELFF	TGTGCCAGCAGTTACTCGGCGCCCCTCCCGGAGGGGGTAGTTACCGGGGAGCTGTTTTTT
TRBV7-2	TRBJ1-5	once	.	CASSVNSNQPQHF	TGTGCCAGCAGCGTGAATAGCAATCAGCCCCAGCATTTT
TRBV25-1	TRBJ1-1	.	.	CASSKWGTNTEAFF	TGTGCCAGCAGTAAATGGGGGACGAACACTGAAGCTTTCTTT
TRBV6-5	TRBJ2-7	once	.	CASTIRGGEQYF	TGTGCCAGCACTATACGGGGAGGCGAGCAGTACTTC
TRBV10-2	TRBJ2-7	once	TRBD1	CASTSDRAYEQYF	TGCGCCAGCACTTCGGACAGGGCCTACGAGCAGTACTTC
TRBV19	TRBJ1-1	.	.	CASRPLGETEAFF	TGTGCCAGTAGACCCCTGGGTGAGACTGAAGCTTTCTTT
TRBV5-1	TRBJ1-2	.	TRBD1	CASSWDRVGGYTF	TGCGCCAGCAGCTGGGACAGGGTGGGTGGCTACACCTTC
TRBV5-1	TRBJ1-4	.	.	CASSLGGMDEKLFF	TGCGCCAGCAGCTTGGGGGGAATGGATGAAAAACTGTTTTTT
TRBV29-1	TRBJ1-2	.	TRBD1	CSVAQGAQGGYTF	TGCAGCGTTGCCCAGGGGGCTCAGGGGGGCTACACCTTC
TRBV19	TRBJ1-5	.	.	CASSIGQTTQPQHF	TGTGCCAGTAGTATCGGTCAAACAACTCAGCCCCAGCATTTT
TRBV29-1	TRBJ2-3	.	.	CSVESSTDTQYF	TGCAGCGTTGAGTCGAGCACAGATACGCAGTATTTT
TRBV7-3	TRBJ2-3	.	TRBD2	CASSLRAGGLDTQYF	TGTGCCAGCAGCCTCCGGGCGGGGGGGCTGGATACGCAGTATTTT
TRBV6-5	TRBJ1-1	.	.	CASSYMALSSEAFF	TGTGCCAGCAGTTACATGGCCCTCTCTTCTGAAGCTTTCTTT
TRBV11-2	TRBJ1-1	.	.	CASSPRNRLNTEAFF	TGTGCCAGCAGCCCTAGGAACAGGTTGAACACTGAAGCTTTCTTT
TRBV30	TRBJ1-6	.	.	CAWRKRGVEDSPLHF	TGTGCCTGGAGAAAAAGGGGGGTGGAAGATTCACCCCTCCACTTT
TRBV3-1/TRBV3-2	TRBJ1-5	.	.	CASSQAGRGPSNQPQHF	TGTGCCAGCAGCCAAGCAGGAAGGGGCCCTAGCAATCAGCCCCAGCATTTT
TRBV19	TRBJ1-2	few	.	CASSTGRRGYTF	TGTGCCAGTAGTACGGGACGTCGGGGCTACACCTTC
TRBV4-2	TRBJ1-2	.	.	CASSPASTANYGYTF	TGTGCCAGCAGCCCCGCCTCTACAGCTAACTATGGCTACACCTTC
TRBV6-5	TRBJ2-3	.	.	CASSRQGTDTQYF	TGTGCCAGCAGTCGGCAGGGCACAGATACGCAGTATTTT
TRBV19	TRBJ1-1	.	.	CASSIGKGWDTEAFF	TGTGCCAGTAGTATAGGAAAGGGATGGGACACTGAAGCTTTCTTT
TRBV28	TRBJ1-5	.	.	CASSPAIFPRNQPQHF	TGTGCCAGCAGCCCTGCTATATTCCCGCGTAATCAGCCCCAGCATTTT
TRBV5-1	TRBJ1-1	.	.	CASSLREGGEAFF	TGCGCCAGCAGCTTACGGGAAGGGGGTGAAGCTTTCTTT
TRBV19	TRBJ1-2	.	.	CATWSQGNYGYTF	TGTGCCACCTGGAGTCAGGGCAACTATGGCTACACCTTC
TRBV15	TRBJ1-1	.	.	CATSSHKNTEAFF	TGTGCCACCAGCAGCCACAAGAACACTGAAGCTTTCTTT
TRBV6-1	TRBJ1-5	.	.	CASSEFRDQPQHF	TGTGCCAGCAGTGAATTTCGGGATCAGCCCCAGCATTTT
TRBV5-8	TRBJ1-1	.	TRBD1	CASSLVGRGHFHAEAFF	TGTGCCAGCAGCTTGGTGGGCAGGGGGCATTTTCACGCTGAAGCTTTCTTT
TRBV4-2	TRBJ1-3	.	.	CASSSPSSSGNTIYF	TGTGCCAGCAGCTCACCCAGCAGCTCTGGAAACACCATATATTTT
TRBV3-1/TRBV3-2	TRBJ2-2	.	.	CASSQFSVVSTGELFF	TGTGCCAGCAGCCAATTCAGCGTTGTGAGCACCGGGGAGCTGTTTTTT
TRBV19	TRBJ2-3	.	.	CASSIGGQPTDTQYF	TGTGCCAGTAGTATAGGTGGACAGCCTACAGATACGCAGTATTTT
TRBV19	TRBJ1-5	.	TRBD1	CASSDRGQGRQPQHF	TGTGCCAGTAGTGACCGGGGACAGGGTAGGCAGCCCCAGCATTTT
TRBV30	TRBJ2-5	once	.	CAWSRGGQETQYF	TGTGCCTGGAGTCGGGGAGGACAAGAGACCCAGTACTTC
TRBV5-4	TRBJ2-7	.	TRBD1	CASSPKTGSYEQYF	TGTGCCAGCAGCCCTAAGACAGGGTCCTACGAGCAGTACTTC
TRBV28	TRBJ2-3	.	.	CASSSPGGPDTQYF	TGTGCCAGCAGTTCGCCCGGAGGGCCAGATACGCAGTATTTT